These T cell receptor beta chains were read from a single sample in a study of blood T cell repertoires in COVID-19. This table comes from immunoSEQ multiplex PCR, and its TCRdb copy is limited to in-frame clones, with some not included. The sample has 120,000 or so clones; about 91% are singletons. Sequenced material: peripheral blood. The source is a woman between 50 and 59 years old with active or convalescent COVID-19. CDR3s include the opening cysteine and the closing phenylalanine or tryptophan. Each record gives: J gene, D gene, V gene, clone size, CDR3 protein. The D gene is left open where the match is weak. Where a row states a size, it is once, few, many or the class of an expanded clone; other rows omit it.

j_call: TRBJ2-5; d_call: NA; v_call: TRBV28; clone_size: NA; cdr3_aa: CASQGGSLGETQYF
j_call: TRBJ2-7; d_call: NA; v_call: TRBV7-8; clone_size: NA; cdr3_aa: CASSLGFDRAGEQYF
j_call: TRBJ1-2; d_call: NA; v_call: TRBV19; clone_size: NA; cdr3_aa: CASSTRIGEPRNYGYTF
j_call: TRBJ2-5; d_call: TRBD2; v_call: TRBV7-8; clone_size: NA; cdr3_aa: CASSRGRGQETQYF
j_call: TRBJ2-7; d_call: NA; v_call: TRBV6-2/TRBV6-3; clone_size: NA; cdr3_aa: CASSTKQGFSYEQYF
j_call: TRBJ2-2; d_call: NA; v_call: TRBV21-1; clone_size: once; cdr3_aa: CASSKVPWEDTGELFF
j_call: TRBJ1-5; d_call: NA; v_call: TRBV19; clone_size: NA; cdr3_aa: CASSNKPQGPYSNQPQHF
j_call: TRBJ2-3; d_call: NA; v_call: TRBV2; clone_size: NA; cdr3_aa: CASSQTDTQYF
j_call: TRBJ1-1; d_call: NA; v_call: TRBV19; clone_size: NA; cdr3_aa: CASSIQGLEAFF
j_call: TRBJ2-3; d_call: NA; v_call: TRBV5-8; clone_size: NA; cdr3_aa: CASSLGPHNRFSSRTDTQYF
j_call: TRBJ2-1; d_call: TRBD2; v_call: TRBV7-6; clone_size: once; cdr3_aa: CASSTRGLAVNNEQFF
j_call: TRBJ1-5; d_call: NA; v_call: TRBV28; clone_size: NA; cdr3_aa: CASNRDVQPQHF
j_call: TRBJ2-3; d_call: TRBD1; v_call: TRBV3-1/TRBV3-2; clone_size: NA; cdr3_aa: CASSRGQGKADTQYF
j_call: TRBJ2-1; d_call: TRBD2; v_call: TRBV4-1; clone_size: NA; cdr3_aa: CASSVAGINEQFF
j_call: TRBJ2-5; d_call: NA; v_call: TRBV5-1; clone_size: NA; cdr3_aa: CASSHERATQYF
j_call: TRBJ2-1; d_call: TRBD2; v_call: TRBV3-1/TRBV3-2; clone_size: NA; cdr3_aa: CASSLSSGRAEEQFF
j_call: TRBJ2-3; d_call: TRBD2; v_call: TRBV4-1; clone_size: NA; cdr3_aa: CASSQALAGGDTDTQYF
j_call: TRBJ2-1; d_call: TRBD2; v_call: TRBV3-1/TRBV3-2; clone_size: NA; cdr3_aa: CASSQDTPSGRNEQFF
j_call: TRBJ2-1; d_call: TRBD2; v_call: TRBV27; clone_size: NA; cdr3_aa: CASTLLAGSYNEQFF
j_call: TRBJ2-1; d_call: TRBD2; v_call: TRBV5-1; clone_size: NA; cdr3_aa: CASSAGLAVYNEQFF
j_call: TRBJ2-1; d_call: TRBD2; v_call: TRBV7-6; clone_size: NA; cdr3_aa: CASSLGLAGAGIYNEQFF
j_call: TRBJ1-5; d_call: TRBD1; v_call: TRBV6-1; clone_size: NA; cdr3_aa: CASSEGPGTADQPQHF
j_call: TRBJ2-3; d_call: TRBD1; v_call: TRBV4-1; clone_size: once; cdr3_aa: CASSHQTGITDTQYF
j_call: TRBJ2-3; d_call: NA; v_call: TRBV28; clone_size: NA; cdr3_aa: CASSFRGMGTDTQYF
j_call: TRBJ1-1; d_call: TRBD1; v_call: TRBV6-2/TRBV6-3; clone_size: NA; cdr3_aa: CASSHPTGDRTEAFF
j_call: TRBJ1-4; d_call: TRBD1; v_call: TRBV7-8; clone_size: NA; cdr3_aa: CASSQLTGKDEKLFF
j_call: TRBJ2-4; d_call: TRBD2; v_call: TRBV19; clone_size: NA; cdr3_aa: CASSTGLAGAKNIQYF
j_call: TRBJ2-2; d_call: NA; v_call: TRBV25-1; clone_size: NA; cdr3_aa: CASSGSLAGTGELFF
j_call: TRBJ2-7; d_call: NA; v_call: TRBV7-9; clone_size: few; cdr3_aa: CASSLGAGYSYEQYF
j_call: TRBJ2-4; d_call: NA; v_call: TRBV3-1/TRBV3-2; clone_size: NA; cdr3_aa: CASSQVLTDIQYF
j_call: TRBJ2-7; d_call: TRBD1; v_call: TRBV30; clone_size: NA; cdr3_aa: CAWSIGAGGYPGAEEQYF
j_call: TRBJ2-7; d_call: TRBD2; v_call: TRBV6-5; clone_size: NA; cdr3_aa: CASRSFLAGAHEQYF
j_call: TRBJ2-3; d_call: TRBD2; v_call: TRBV6-5; clone_size: NA; cdr3_aa: CASSYSPSGRTDTQYF
j_call: TRBJ1-3; d_call: NA; v_call: TRBV11-3; clone_size: NA; cdr3_aa: CASSAAPSSGNTIYF
j_call: TRBJ2-7; d_call: TRBD1; v_call: TRBV6-4; clone_size: once; cdr3_aa: CASTYRQGRNEQYF
j_call: TRBJ2-7; d_call: NA; v_call: TRBV10-3; clone_size: NA; cdr3_aa: CATGTGFYEQYF